This T cell receptor beta chain was found in a study of blood T cell repertoires in COVID-19. Across the study: PBMCs, B-cell-depleted T cells, or T cells were the source of the cDNA or gDNA that made up the material.

The assay was immunoSEQ multiplex PCR, and TCRdb's table has in-frame clones only and misses some. Of approximately 390,000 clones in the sample, around 87% were seen once. The V end lost 8 bases, the J end lost 1 base, and 12 bases lay between the germline ends. Germline V CDR1 and CDR2: LNHNV, YYDKDF (reference sequence). This CDR3 contains 14 residues. The V and J genes are TRBV15 and TRBJ1-5, with a tentative D call TRBD1 (6 bases). Sequencing was carried out using peripheral blood. The source is a man between 18 and 29 years old with active or convalescent COVID-19. The DNA for the CDR3 is TGTGCCACCGGACAGTCGGTGAGCAATCAGCCCCAGCATTTT. It translates to CATGQSVSNQPQHF. The full variable domain, in which reference TRBV15 and TRBJ1-5 provide the parts outside the CDR3, is DAMVIQNPRYQVTQFGKPVTLSCSQTLNHNVMYWYQQKSSQAPKLLFHYYDKDFNNEADTPDNFQSRRPNTSFCFLDIRSPGLGDTAMYLCATGQSVSNQPQHFGDGTRLSIL.